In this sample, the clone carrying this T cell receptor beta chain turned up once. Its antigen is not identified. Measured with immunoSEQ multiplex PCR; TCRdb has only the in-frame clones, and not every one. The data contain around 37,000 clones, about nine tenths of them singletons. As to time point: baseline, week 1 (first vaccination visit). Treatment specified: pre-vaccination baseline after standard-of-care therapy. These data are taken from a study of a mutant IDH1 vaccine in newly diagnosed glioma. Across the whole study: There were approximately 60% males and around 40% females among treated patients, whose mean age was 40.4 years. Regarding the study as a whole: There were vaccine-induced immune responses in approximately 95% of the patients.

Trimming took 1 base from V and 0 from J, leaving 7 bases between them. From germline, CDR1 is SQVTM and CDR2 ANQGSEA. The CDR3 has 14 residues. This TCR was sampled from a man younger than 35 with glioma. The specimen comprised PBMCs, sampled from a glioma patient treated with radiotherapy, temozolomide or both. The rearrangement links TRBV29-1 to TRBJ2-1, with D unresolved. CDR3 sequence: CSVEASSSYNEQFF. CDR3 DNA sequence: TGCAGCGTTGAAGCGTCTAGCTCCTACAATGAGCAGTTCTTC.